The clone carrying this TCR beta chain has only a few counts. This sample is part of a study of blood T cell repertoires in COVID-19. Clones were read by immunoSEQ multiplex PCR, and TCRdb kept only the in-frame ones, dropping some. The sample includes around 120,000 clones, under 80% seen only once; the top ten take 2.5% to 3%. The CDR3 is 16 residues long. CDR1 is LGHDT and CDR2 is YNNKEL in the germline V gene (reference sequence). V shed 4 bases, J shed 4 bases, and the junction held 6 bases outside the gene matches. This chain uses TRBV3-1 (or the pseudogene TRBV3-2) with TRBJ2-5, with TRBD2 matching over 13 bases. This sequence originates from a man in his fifties with acute or convalescent COVID-19. Sequencing was carried out using peripheral blood. CDR3 sequence: CASSLGTSGEIETQYF. CDR3 nucleotides: TGTGCCAGCAGCCTAGGGACTAGCGGGGAGATAGAGACCCAGTACTTC.